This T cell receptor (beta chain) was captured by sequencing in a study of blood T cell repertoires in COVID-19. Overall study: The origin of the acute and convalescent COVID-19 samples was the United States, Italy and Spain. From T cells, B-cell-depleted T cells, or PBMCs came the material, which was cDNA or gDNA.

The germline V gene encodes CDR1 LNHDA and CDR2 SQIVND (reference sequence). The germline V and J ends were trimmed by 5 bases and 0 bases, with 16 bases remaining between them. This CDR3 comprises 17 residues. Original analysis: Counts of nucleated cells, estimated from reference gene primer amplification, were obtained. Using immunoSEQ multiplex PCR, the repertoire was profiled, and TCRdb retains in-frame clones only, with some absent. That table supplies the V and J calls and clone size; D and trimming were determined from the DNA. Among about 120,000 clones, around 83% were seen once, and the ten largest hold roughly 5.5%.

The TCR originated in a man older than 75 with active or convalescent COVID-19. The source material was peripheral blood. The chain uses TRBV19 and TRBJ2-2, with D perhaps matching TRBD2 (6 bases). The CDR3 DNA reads TGTGCCAGTAGTGAGTACGCGGGGAGGCCGAACACCGGGGAGCTGTTTTTT. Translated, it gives CASSEYAGRPNTGELFF. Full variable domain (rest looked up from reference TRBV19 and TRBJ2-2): DGGITQSPKYLFRKEGQNVTLSCEQNLNHDAMYWYRQDPGQGLRLIYYSQIVNDFQKGDIAEGYSVSREKKESFPLTVTSAQKNPTAFYLCASSEYAGRPNTGELFFGEGSRLTVL.